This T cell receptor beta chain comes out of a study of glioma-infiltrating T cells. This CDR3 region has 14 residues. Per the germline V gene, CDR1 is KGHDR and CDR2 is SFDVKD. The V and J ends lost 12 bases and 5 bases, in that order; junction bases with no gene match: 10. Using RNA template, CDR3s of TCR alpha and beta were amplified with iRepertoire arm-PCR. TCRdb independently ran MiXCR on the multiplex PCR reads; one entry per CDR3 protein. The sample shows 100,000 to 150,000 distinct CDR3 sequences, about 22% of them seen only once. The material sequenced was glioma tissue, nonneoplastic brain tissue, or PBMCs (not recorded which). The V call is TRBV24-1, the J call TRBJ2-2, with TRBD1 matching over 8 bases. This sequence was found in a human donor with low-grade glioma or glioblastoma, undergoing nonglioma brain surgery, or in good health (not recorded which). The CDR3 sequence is CAVTRQGRTGELFF. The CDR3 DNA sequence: TGTGCCGTAACCCGACAGGGGAGGACCGGGGAGCTGTTTTTT.